These 9 T cell receptor beta chains were sequenced from one sample in a study of blood T cell repertoires in COVID-19. Produced via immunoSEQ multiplex PCR; TCRdb's table is partial and in-frame only. The sample consists of roughly 250,000 clones, around 84% of them appearing once. Specimen: peripheral blood. These receptors were collected from a woman in her 40s who had recovered from COVID-19.

The V call is TRBV25-1, the J call TRBJ2-1, with a possible D match to TRBD1 (5 bases). The V gene's germline CDR1 is MGHDK and CDR2 SYGVNS. This CDR3 comprises 11 residues. Trimming left V 4 bases short and J 14 bases short, with 12 bases between. CDR3 in DNA: TGTGCCAGCAGTGGGGGCCCATCGGAGTTCTTC. Residues: CASSGGPSEFF. Filled out from reference TRBV25-1 and TRBJ2-1, the complete variable domain reads EADIYQTPRYLVIGTGKKITLECSQTMGHDKMYWYQQDPGMELHLIHYSYGVNSTEKGDLSSESTVSRIRTEHFPLTLESARPSHTSQYLCASSGGPSEFFGPGTRLTVL.

The rearrangement joins TRBV6-5 to TRBJ1-2; D possibly corresponds to TRBD1 (5 bases). Trimming stripped 6 bases from V and 5 bases from J, with 13 bases between. The CDR3 sequence is 13 residues long. CDR1 and CDR2 from the germline V gene are MNHEY and SVGAGI. The CDR3 spells CASRQDLSYGYTF. CDR3 DNA sequence: TGTGCCAGCAGACAGGATCTTAGTTATGGCTACACCTTC.

This sequence joins TRBV24-1 and TRBJ2-3; 10 positions match TRBD1. The CDR3 sequence is 15 residues long. Germline CDR1 KGHDR, CDR2 SFDVKD. Trimming took 3 bases from V and 6 from J; bases not matched to a gene: 5. The CDR3 DNA is TGTGCCACCAGTGATCGACAGGGGGCTCTGGATACGCAGTATTTT. Its protein is CATSDRQGALDTQYF.

The chain combines TRBV18 with TRBJ1-3; 7 positions match TRBD1. The germline gives CDR1 KGHSH, CDR2 LQKENI. The V segment lost 0 bases and the J segment 4 bases; nucleotides outside the gene matches: 3. The CDR3 is 15 amino acids. CDR3 loop: CASSPPGQPGNTIYF. For the CDR3, the DNA is TGTGCCAGCTCACCACCGGGACAGCCAGGAAACACCATATATTTT.

This chain uses TRBV7-9 with TRBJ2-3, with TRBD2 matching over 12 bases. The CDR3 runs 17 residues. Germline V gene data show CDR1 as SEHNR and CDR2 as FQNEAQ (reference sequence). V shed 5 bases, J shed 2 bases, and the junction held 8 bases outside the gene matches. The DNA for the CDR3 is TGTGCCAGCAGCCGCGCAACTAGCGGGGGGTCCACAGATACGCAGTATTTT. Protein sequence: CASSRATSGGSTDTQYF.

J is TRBJ1-3 and V is TRBV15; maybe TRBD1 (6 bases). CDR3 length: 16 amino acids. Deletions cut 4 bases from V and 0 bases from J, with 13 bases between. Germline lookup yields CDR1 LNHNV and CDR2 YYDKDF (reference sequence). The DNA of the CDR3 is TGTGCCACCAGCATTTCACAGGGATACTCTGGAAACACCATATATTTT. This encodes CATSISQGYSGNTIYF.

The chain recombines TRBV7-8 with TRBJ1-1; the match to TRBD1 covers 10 bases. CDR1 SGHVS and CDR2 FQNEAQ come from the germline V gene. V lost 1 base to trimming and J lost 8 bases; unmatched junction nucleotides: 13. CDR3 length: 17 amino acids. The CDR3, as DNA: TGTGCCAGCAGCTTAGGCCCGAGACAGGGGGCTGTGACCGAAGCTTTCTTT. Translation: CASSLGPRQGAVTEAFF. Full variable domain (rest looked up from reference TRBV7-8 and TRBJ1-1): GAGVSQSPRYKVAKRGQDVALRCDPISGHVSLFWYQQALGQGPEFLTYFQNEAQLDKSGLPSDRFFAERPEGSVSTLKIQRTQQEDSAVYLCASSLGPRQGAVTEAFFGQGTRLTVV.

CDR3 amino acids: CASSEGQSNSPLHF. In nucleotides, the CDR3 is TGTGCCAGCAGCGAGGGACAGTCGAATTCACCCCTCCACTTT. The chain recombines TRBV9 with TRBJ1-6; TRBD1 matches 7 bases. CDR1 is SGDLS and CDR2 is YYNGEE in the germline V gene. The trim removed 3 bases at V and 7 bases at J, leaving 4 bases unmatched. The CDR3 contains 14 residues.

This chain joins TRBV11-1 and TRBJ2-2, with TRBD2 matching over 12 bases. Germline V gene data show CDR1 as SGHAT and CDR2 as FQDESV (reference sequence). CDR3 length: 16 residues. Trimming removed 4 bases from V and 8 bases from J; junction bases left unmatched: 8. The CDR3 protein is CASSSSSGGARGELFF. CDR3 in DNA: TGTGCCAGCAGCTCATCTAGCGGGGGGGCGAGAGGGGAGCTGTTTTTT. Using reference TRBV11-1 and TRBJ2-2 for the parts outside the CDR3, the full variable domain is EAEVAQSPRYKITEKSQAVAFWCDPISGHATLYWYRQILGQGPELLVQFQDESVVDDSQLPKDRFSAERLKGVDSTLKIQPAELGDSAMYLCASSSSSGGARGELFFGEGSRLTVL.